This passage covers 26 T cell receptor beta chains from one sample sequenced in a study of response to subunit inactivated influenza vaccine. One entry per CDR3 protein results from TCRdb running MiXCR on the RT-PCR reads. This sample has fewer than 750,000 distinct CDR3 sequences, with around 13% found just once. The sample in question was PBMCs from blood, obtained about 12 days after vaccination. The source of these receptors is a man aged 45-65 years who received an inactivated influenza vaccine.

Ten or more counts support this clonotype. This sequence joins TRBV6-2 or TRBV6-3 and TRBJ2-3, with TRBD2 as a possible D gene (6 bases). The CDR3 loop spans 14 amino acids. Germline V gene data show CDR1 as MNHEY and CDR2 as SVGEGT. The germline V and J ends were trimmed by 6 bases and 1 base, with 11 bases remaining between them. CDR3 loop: CASRSSGGTDTQYF. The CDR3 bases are TGTGCCAGCAGGAGCTCGGGGGGCACAGATACGCAGTATTTT.

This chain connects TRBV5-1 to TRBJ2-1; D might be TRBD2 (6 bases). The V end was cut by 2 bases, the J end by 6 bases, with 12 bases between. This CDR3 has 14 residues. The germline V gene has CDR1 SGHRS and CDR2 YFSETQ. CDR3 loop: CASSFKGGGNEQFF. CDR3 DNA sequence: TGCGCCAGCAGCTTTAAGGGAGGAGGCAATGAGCAGTTCTTC. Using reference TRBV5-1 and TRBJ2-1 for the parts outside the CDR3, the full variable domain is KAGVTQTPRYLIKTRGQQVTLSCSPISGHRSVSWYQQTPGQGLQFLFEYFSETQRNKGNFPGRFSGRQFSNSRSEMNVSTLELGDSALYLCASSFKGGGNEQFFGPGTRLTVL.

This CDR3 reads CASSWGGYTDTQYF. The DNA of the CDR3 is TGTGCCAGCAGTTGGGGGGGATACACAGATACGCAGTATTTT. The rearrangement uses TRBV12-3 or TRBV12-4 and TRBJ2-3, with TRBD2 matching over 7 bases. This CDR3 region has 14 residues. Trimming at V came to 4 bases and at J to 2 bases, leaving 3 bases not matched to a gene.

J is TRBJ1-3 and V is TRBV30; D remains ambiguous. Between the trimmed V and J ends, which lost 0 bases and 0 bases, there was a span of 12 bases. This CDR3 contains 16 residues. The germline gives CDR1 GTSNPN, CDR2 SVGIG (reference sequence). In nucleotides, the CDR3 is TGTGCCTGGAGTGTATACTCAGGCCGCTCTGGAAACACCATATATTTT. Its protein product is CAWSVYSGRSGNTIYF.

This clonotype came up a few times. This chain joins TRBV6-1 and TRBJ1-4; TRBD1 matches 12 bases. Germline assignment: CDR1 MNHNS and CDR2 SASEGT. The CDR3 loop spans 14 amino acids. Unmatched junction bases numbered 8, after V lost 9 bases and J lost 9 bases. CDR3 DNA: TGTGCCAGTCGGCCGGGACAGGGGGCGAAAAAACTGTTTTTT. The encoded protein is CASRPGQGAKKLFF.

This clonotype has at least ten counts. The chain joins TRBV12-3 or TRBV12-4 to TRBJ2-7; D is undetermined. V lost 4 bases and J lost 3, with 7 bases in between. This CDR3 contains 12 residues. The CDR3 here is CASSSRNYEQYF. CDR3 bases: TGTGCCAGCAGTTCCAGAAACTACGAGCAGTACTTC.

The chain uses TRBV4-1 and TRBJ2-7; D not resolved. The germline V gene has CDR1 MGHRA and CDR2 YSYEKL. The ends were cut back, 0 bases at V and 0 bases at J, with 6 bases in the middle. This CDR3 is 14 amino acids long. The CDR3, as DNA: TGCGCCAGCAGCCAAGATTTCAGCTCCTACGAGCAGTACTTC. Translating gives CASSQDFSSYEQYF.

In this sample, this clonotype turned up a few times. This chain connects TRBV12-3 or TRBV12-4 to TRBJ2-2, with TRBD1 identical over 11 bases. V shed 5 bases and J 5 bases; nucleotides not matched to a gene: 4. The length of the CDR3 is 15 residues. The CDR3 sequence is CASSAWDRGTGELFF. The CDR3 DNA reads TGTGCCAGCAGTGCCTGGGACAGGGGGACCGGGGAGCTGTTTTTT.

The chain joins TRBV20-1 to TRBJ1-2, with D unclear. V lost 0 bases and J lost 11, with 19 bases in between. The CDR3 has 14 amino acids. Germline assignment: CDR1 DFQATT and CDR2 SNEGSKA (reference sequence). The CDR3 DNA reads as TGCAGTGCTAGAGATCTATCGGCACCCCAGACGTACACCTTC. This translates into CSARDLSAPQTYTF.

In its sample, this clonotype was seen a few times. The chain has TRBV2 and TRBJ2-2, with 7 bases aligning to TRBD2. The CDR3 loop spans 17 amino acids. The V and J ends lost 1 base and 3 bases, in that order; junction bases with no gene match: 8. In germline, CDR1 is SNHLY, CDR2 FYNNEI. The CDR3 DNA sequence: TGTGCCAGCAGTGAAGGGGGGGTAGCGGGTTACACCGGGGAGCTGTTTTTT. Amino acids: CASSEGGVAGYTGELFF.

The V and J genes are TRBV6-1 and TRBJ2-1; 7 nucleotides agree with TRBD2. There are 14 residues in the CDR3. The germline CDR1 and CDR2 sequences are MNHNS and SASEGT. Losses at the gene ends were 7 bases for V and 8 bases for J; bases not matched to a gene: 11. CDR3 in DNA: TGTGCCAGCACCCGGACTAGTTTTAACGATGAGCAGTTCTTC. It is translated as CASTRTSFNDEQFF.

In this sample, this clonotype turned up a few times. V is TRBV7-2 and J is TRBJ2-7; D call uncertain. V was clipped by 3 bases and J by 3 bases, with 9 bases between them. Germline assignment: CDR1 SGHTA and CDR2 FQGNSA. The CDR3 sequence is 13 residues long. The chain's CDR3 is CASSLYRFYEQYF. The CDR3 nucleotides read TGTGCCAGCAGCTTGTACAGATTCTACGAGCAGTACTTC. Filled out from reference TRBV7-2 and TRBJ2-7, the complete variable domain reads GAGVSQSPSNKVTEKGKDVELRCDPISGHTALYWYRQSLGQGLEFLIYFQGNSAPDKSGLPSDRFSAERTGGSVSTLTIQRTQQEDSAVYLCASSLYRFYEQYFGPGTRLTVT.

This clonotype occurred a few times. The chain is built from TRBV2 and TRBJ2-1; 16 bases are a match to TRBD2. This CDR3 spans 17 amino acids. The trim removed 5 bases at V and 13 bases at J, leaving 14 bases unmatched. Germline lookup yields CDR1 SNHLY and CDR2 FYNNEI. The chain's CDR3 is CASSFPTGTSGGAGQFF. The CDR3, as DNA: TGTGCCAGCAGTTTCCCTACCGGGACTAGCGGGGGGGCGGGTCAGTTCTTC.

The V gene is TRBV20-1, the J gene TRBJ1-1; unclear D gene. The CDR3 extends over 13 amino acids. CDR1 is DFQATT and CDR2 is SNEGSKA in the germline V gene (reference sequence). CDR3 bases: TGCAGCCCGAAAAATACGATTGGCAGTGAAGCTTTCTTT. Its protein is CSPKNTIGSEAFF.

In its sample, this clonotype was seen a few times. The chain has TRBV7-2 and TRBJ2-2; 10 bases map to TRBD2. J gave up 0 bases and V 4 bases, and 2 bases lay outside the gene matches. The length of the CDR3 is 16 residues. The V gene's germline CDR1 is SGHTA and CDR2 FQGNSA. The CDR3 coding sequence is TGTGCCAGCAGCTACAGCGGGGGGGCGAACACCGGGGAGCTGTTTTTT. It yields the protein CASSYSGGANTGELFF.

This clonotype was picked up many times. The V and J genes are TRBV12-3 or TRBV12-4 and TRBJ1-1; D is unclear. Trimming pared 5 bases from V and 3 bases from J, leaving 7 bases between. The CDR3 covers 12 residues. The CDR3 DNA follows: TGTGCCAGCAGTCCCGCGCACACTGAAGCTTTCTTT. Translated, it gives CASSPAHTEAFF.

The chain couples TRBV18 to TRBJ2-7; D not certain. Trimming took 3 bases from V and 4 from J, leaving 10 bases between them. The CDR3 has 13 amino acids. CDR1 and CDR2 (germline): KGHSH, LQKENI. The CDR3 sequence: CASSPPHLYEQYF. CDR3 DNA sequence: TGTGCCAGCTCACCCCCACACCTTTACGAGCAGTACTTC.

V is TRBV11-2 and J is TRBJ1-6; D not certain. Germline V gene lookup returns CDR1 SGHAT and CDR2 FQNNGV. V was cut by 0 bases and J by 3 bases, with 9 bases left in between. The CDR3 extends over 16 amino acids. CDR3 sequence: CASSLEEGVYNSPLHF. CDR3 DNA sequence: TGTGCCAGCAGCTTAGAGGAGGGAGTCTATAATTCACCCCTCCACTTT.

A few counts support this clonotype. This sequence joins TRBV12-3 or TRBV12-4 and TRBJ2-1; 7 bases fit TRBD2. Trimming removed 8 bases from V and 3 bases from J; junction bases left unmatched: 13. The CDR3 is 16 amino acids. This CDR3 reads CASGTRRLAFYNEQFF. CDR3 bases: TGTGCCAGCGGAACCCGCAGACTAGCTTTCTACAATGAGCAGTTCTTC.

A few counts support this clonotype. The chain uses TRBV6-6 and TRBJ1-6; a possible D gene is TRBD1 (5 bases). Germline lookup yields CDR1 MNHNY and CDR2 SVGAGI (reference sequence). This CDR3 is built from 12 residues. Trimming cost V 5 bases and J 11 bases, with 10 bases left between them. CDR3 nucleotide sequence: TGTGCCAGCAGTCCGACAGAAACACCCCTCCACTTT. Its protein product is CASSPTETPLHF.

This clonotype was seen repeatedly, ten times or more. CDR3 in amino acids: CASSLWDRGGLADLYNEQFF. CDR3 DNA sequence: TGTGCCAGCAGCCTCTGGGACAGGGGAGGTCTAGCGGACCTCTACAATGAGCAGTTCTTC. The V and J genes are TRBV12-3 or TRBV12-4 and TRBJ2-1; the match to TRBD1 covers 10 bases. The CDR3 spans 20 residues. The V gene end was trimmed by 6 bases and the J gene end by 3 bases; junction bases not matched to a gene: 20.

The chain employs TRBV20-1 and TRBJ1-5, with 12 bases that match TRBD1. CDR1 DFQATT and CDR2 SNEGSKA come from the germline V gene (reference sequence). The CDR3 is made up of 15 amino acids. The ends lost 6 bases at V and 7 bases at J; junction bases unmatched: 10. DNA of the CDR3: TGCAGTGCCGAATATGGGACAGGGGGCCGGCAGCCCCAGCATTTT. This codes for CSAEYGTGGRQPQHF.

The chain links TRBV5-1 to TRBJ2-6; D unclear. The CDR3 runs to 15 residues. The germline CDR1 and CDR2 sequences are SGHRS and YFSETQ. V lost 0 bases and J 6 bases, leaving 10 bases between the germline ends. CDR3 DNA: TGCGCCAGCAGCTTGGCAAGTGTTGAGGCCAACGTCCTGACTTTC. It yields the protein CASSLASVEANVLTF. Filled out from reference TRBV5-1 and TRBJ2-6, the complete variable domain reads KAGVTQTPRYLIKTRGQQVTLSCSPISGHRSVSWYQQTPGQGLQFLFEYFSETQRNKGNFPGRFSGRQFSNSRSEMNVSTLELGDSALYLCASSLASVEANVLTFGAGSRLTVL.

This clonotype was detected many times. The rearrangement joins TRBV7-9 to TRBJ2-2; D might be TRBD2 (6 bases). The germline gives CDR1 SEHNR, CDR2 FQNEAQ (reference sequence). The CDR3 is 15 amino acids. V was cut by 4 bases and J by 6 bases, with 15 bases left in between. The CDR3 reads CASSWRASGSGELFF. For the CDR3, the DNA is TGTGCCAGCAGCTGGAGGGCTAGTGGTTCCGGGGAGCTGTTTTTT.

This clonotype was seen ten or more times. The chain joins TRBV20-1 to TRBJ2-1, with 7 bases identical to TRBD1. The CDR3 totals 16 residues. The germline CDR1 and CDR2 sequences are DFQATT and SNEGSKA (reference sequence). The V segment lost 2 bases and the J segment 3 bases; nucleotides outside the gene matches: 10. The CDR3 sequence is CSARTGTAIFYNEQFF. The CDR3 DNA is TGCAGTGCTAGAACCGGGACAGCGATTTTCTACAATGAGCAGTTCTTC.

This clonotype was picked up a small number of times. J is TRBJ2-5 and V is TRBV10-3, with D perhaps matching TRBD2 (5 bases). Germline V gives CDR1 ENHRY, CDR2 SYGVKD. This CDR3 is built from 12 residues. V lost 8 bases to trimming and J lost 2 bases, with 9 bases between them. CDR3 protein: CAIARAQETQYF. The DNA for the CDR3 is TGTGCCATCGCGCGGGCGCAAGAGACCCAGTACTTC.